This note documents a single TCR beta chain sequence. Its antigen is currently unknown. Germline is not matched at one junction end, which may reflect a read error. TCRdb fed the PCR reads into MiXCR, producing one record per CDR3 protein. The profile covers about half a million distinct CDR3 sequences, with 25% appearing a single time and over 0.6% taken by the ten largest. The entry originates in a study of molecular identifiers for immune sequencing clone quantification. On the study more broadly: With replicates, the RNA of around 20,000 or 100,000 naive CD8 cells was split five ways and four were sequenced. Whole-study results and caveats: Clones above 20 RNA copies contained over 97% of effector molecules and under 1% of naive molecules.

As CD8+CD4-CCR7+CD45RA+ cells, naive CD8 T cells were sorted. The specimen was naive CD8+ T cells from blood, with Jurkat cell RNA spiked in. The subset denotes: FACS-sorted CD8+CD4-CCR7+CD45RA+ naive T cells. The receptor's source is a human donor in good health. Some libraries in this study had Jurkat cell RNA spiked in.

The CDR3 sequence: CASGPPRPRPENPEAFF. The CDR3 coding sequence is TGTGCTAGTGGTCCCCCCCGCCCCCGCCCCGAGAACCCTGAAGCTTTCTTT. The chain uses TRBV12-5 and TRBJ1-1, with D unresolved. The germline V gene has CDR1 LGHNT and CDR2 FRNRAP. This CDR3 has 17 amino acids. The complete variable domain, with remaining parts taken from reference TRBV12-5 and TRBJ1-1, reads DARVTQTPRHKVTEMGQEVTMRCQPILGHNTVFWYRQTMMQGLELLAYFRNRAPLDDSGMPKDRFSAEMPDATLATLKIQPSEPRDSAVYFCASGPPRPRPENPEAFFGQGTRLTVV.